Below, one T cell receptor beta chain is given with its context. The table came from immunoSEQ multiplex PCR; TCRdb's copy has only in-frame clones and leaves some out. The sample has about 340,000 clones, 80% to 90% seen once. This sample is drawn from a study of blood T cell repertoires in COVID-19. Overall study context: From T cells, B-cell-depleted T cells, or PBMCs came the material, which was cDNA or gDNA.

The CDR3 runs to 11 residues. Germline lookup yields CDR1 SQVTM and CDR2 ANQGSEA. The V segment lost 4 bases and the J segment 8 bases; nucleotides outside the gene matches: 4. The sequence derives from a man younger than 40 with active or convalescent COVID-19. The sequencing input was peripheral blood. V is TRBV29-1 and J is TRBJ1-2; 7 bases map to TRBD1. In DNA, the CDR3 is TGCAGCGTTGGGGGGGACAGCGGCTACACCTTC. This gives the protein CSVGGDSGYTF.